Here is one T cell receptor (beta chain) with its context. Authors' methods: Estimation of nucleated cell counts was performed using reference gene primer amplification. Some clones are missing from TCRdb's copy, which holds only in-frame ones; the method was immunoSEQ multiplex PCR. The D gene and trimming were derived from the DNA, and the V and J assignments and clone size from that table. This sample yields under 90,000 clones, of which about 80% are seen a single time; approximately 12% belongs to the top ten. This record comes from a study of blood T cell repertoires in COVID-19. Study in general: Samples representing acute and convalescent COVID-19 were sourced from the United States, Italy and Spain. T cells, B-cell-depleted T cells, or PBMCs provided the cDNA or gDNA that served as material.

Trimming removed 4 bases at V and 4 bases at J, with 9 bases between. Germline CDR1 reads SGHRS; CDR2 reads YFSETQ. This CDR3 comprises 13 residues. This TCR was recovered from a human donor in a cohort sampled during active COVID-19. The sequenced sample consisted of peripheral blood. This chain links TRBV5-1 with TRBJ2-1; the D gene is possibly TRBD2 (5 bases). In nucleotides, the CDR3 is TGCGCCAGCAGCCCGGACTCTTACAATGAGCAGTTCTTC. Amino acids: CASSPDSYNEQFF.